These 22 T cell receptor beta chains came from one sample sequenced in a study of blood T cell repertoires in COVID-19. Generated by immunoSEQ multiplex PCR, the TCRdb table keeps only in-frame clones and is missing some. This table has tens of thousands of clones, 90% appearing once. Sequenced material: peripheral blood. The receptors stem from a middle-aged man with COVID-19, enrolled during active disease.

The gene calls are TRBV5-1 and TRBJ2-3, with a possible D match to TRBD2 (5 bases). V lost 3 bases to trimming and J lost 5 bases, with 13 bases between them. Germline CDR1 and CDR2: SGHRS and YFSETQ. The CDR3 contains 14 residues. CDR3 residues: CASSSGVPGDTQYF. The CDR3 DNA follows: TGCGCCAGCAGCTCCGGGGTCCCGGGAGATACGCAGTATTTT.

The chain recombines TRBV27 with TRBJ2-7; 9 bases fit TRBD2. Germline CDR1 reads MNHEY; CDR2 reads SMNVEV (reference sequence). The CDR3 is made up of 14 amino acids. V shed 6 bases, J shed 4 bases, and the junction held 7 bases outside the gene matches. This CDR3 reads CASSGRREGYEQYF. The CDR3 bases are TGTGCCAGCAGCGGGCGGCGGGAGGGATACGAGCAGTACTTC.

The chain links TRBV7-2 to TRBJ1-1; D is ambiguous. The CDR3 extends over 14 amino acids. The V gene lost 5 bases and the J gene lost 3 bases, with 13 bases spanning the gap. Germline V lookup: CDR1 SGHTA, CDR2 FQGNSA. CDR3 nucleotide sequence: TGTGCCAGCAGCCCCGACTGGGAGGACACTGAAGCTTTCTTT. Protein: CASSPDWEDTEAFF.

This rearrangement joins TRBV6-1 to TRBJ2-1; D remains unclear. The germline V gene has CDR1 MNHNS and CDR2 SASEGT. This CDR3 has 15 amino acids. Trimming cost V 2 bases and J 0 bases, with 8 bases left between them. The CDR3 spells CASSELPSSYNEQFF. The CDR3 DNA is TGTGCCAGCAGTGAACTTCCGAGCTCCTACAATGAGCAGTTCTTC.

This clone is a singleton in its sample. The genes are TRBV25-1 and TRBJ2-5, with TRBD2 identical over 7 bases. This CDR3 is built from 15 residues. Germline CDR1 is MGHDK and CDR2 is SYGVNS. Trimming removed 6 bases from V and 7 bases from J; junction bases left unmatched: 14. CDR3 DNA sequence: TGTGCCAGCAGCCCCCGGGTGGAGTCGGGGGGGACCCAGTACTTC. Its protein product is CASSPRVESGGTQYF.

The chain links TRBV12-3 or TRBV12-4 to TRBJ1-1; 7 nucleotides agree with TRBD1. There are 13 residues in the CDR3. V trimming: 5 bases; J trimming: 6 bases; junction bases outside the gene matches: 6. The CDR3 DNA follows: TGTGCCAGCAGTCAGACAGGGAGTCCTGAAGCTTTCTTT. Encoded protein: CASSQTGSPEAFF.

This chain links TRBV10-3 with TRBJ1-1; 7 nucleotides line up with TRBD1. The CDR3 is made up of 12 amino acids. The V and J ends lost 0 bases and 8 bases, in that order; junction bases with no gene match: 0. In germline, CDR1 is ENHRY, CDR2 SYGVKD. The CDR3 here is CAISESQGEAFF. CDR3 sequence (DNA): TGTGCCATCAGTGAGTCACAGGGGGAAGCTTTCTTT.

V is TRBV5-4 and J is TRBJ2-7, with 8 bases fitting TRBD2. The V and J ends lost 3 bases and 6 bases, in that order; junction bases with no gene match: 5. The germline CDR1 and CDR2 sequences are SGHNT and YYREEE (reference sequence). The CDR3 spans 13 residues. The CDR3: CASSSGLASEQYF. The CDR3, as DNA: TGTGCCAGCAGCTCCGGACTAGCAAGCGAGCAGTACTTC.

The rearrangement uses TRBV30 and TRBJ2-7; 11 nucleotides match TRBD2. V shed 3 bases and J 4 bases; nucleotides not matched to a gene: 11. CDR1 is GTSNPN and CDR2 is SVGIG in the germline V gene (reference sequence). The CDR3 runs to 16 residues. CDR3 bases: TGTGCCTGGAGGCGTAGCGGGAGGGCCGGAAGGTACGAGCAGTACTTC. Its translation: CAWRRSGRAGRYEQYF. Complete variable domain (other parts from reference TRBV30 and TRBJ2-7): SQTIHQWPATLVQPVGSPLSLECTVEGTSNPNLYWYRQAAGRGLQLLFYSVGIGQISSEVPQNLSASRPQDRQFILSSKKLLLSDSGFYLCAWRRSGRAGRYEQYFGPGTRLTVT.

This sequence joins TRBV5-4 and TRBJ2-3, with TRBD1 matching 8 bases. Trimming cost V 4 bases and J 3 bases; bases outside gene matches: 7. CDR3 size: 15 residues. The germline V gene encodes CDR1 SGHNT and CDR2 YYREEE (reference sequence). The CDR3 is CASSLRTGPTDTQYF. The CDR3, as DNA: TGTGCCAGCAGCCTCAGGACAGGGCCGACAGATACGCAGTATTTT. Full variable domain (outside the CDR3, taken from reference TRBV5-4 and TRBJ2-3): ETGVTQSPTHLIKTRGQQVTLRCSSQSGHNTVSWYQQALGQGPQFIFQYYREEENGRGNFPPRFSGLQFPNYSSELNVNALELDDSALYLCASSLRTGPTDTQYFGPGTRLTVL.

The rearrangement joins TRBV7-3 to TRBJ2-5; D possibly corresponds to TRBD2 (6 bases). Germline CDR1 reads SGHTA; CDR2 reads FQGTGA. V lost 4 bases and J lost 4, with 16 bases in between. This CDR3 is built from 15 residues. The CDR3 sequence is CASSSLGGAGETQYF. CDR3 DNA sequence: TGTGCCAGCAGCTCGCTCGGAGGGGCCGGAGAGACCCAGTACTTC.

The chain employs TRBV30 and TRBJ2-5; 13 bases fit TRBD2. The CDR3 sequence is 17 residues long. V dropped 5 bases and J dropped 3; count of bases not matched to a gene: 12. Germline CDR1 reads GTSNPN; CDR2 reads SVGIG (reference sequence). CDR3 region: CAWVPGLAGSPKETQYF. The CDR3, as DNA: TGTGCCTGGGTCCCGGGACTAGCGGGATCTCCAAAAGAGACCCAGTACTTC.

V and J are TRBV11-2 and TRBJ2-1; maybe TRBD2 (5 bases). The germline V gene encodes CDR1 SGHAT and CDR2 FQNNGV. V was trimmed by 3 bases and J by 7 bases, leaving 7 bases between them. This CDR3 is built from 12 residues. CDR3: CASSFRGNEQFF. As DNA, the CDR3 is TGTGCCAGCAGCTTTAGAGGGAATGAGCAGTTCTTC.

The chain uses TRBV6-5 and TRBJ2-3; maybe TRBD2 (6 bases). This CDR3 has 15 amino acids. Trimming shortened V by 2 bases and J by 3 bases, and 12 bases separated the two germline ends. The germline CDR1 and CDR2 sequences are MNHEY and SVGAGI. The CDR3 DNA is TGTGCCAGCAGTTACGGGCCGGGGGAAACAGATACGCAGTATTTT. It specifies CASSYGPGETDTQYF.

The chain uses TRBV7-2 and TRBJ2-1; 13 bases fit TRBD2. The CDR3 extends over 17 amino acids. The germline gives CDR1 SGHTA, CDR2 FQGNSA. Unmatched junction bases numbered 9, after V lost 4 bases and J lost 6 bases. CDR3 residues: CASSYTTSGRWGNEQFF. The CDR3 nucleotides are TGTGCCAGCAGCTACACGACTAGCGGGAGGTGGGGCAATGAGCAGTTCTTC.

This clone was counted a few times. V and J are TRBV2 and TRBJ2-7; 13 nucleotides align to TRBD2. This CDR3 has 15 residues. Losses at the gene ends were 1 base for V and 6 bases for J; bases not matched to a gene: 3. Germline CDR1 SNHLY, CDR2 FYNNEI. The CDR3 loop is CASSEGTSGRLEQYF. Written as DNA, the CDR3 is TGTGCCAGCAGTGAAGGGACTAGCGGGAGACTCGAGCAGTACTTC. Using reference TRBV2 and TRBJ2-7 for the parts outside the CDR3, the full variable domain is EPEVTQTPSHQVTQMGQEVILRCVPISNHLYFYWYRQILGQKVEFLVSFYNNEISEKSEIFDDQFSVERPDGSNFTLKIRSTKLEDSAMYFCASSEGTSGRLEQYFGPGTRLTVT.

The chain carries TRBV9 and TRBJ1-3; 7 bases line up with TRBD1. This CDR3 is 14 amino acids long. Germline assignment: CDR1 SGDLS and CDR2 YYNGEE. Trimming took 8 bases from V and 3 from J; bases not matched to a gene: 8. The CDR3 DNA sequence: TGTGCCAGTCCGGCCCAGGGGGATGGAAACACCATATATTTT. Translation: CASPAQGDGNTIYF.

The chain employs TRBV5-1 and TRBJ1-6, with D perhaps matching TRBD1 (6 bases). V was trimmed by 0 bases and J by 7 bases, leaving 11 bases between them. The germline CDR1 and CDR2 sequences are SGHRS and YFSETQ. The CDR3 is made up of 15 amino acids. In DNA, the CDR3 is TGCGCCAGCAGCTTGGCCACCAGGGGAAATTCACCCCTCCACTTT. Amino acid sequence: CASSLATRGNSPLHF. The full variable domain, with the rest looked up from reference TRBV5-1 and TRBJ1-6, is KAGVTQTPRYLIKTRGQQVTLSCSPISGHRSVSWYQQTPGQGLQFLFEYFSETQRNKGNFPGRFSGRQFSNSRSEMNVSTLELGDSALYLCASSLATRGNSPLHFGNGTRLTVT.

The CDR3 loop reads CASSLRVAERYNEQFF. The CDR3 DNA sequence: TGTGCCAGCAGTTTAAGGGTAGCGGAAAGATACAATGAGCAGTTCTTC. The chain has TRBV28 and TRBJ2-1; the D gene is possibly TRBD2 (6 bases). Germline V gives CDR1 MDHEN, CDR2 SYDVKM. There are 16 residues in the CDR3. Deletions cut 2 bases from V and 4 bases from J, with 15 bases between.

In nucleotides, the CDR3 is TGTGCCAGCAGCGCTACAGGGTTCTATGGCTACACCTTC. Its protein product is CASSATGFYGYTF. The genes are TRBV6-6 and TRBJ1-2; maybe TRBD1 (6 bases). Trimming took off 6 bases at V and 4 bases at J, with 12 bases between the two ends. Germline CDR1 reads MNHNY; CDR2 reads SVGAGI (reference sequence). The CDR3 is 13 residues long.

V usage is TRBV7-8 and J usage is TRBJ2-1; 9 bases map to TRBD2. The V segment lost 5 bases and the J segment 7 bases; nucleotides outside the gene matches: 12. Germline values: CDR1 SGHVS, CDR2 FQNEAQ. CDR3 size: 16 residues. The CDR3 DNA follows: TGTGCCAGCAGCCGGACCCGACTAGCGGCGGGGAATGAGCAGTTCTTC. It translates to CASSRTRLAAGNEQFF.

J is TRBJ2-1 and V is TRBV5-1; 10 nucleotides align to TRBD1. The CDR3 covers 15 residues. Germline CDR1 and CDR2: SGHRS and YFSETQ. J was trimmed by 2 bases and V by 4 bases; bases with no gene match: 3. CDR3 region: CASSVTGGPYNEQFF. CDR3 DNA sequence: TGCGCCAGCAGCGTGACAGGGGGCCCCTACAATGAGCAGTTCTTC.